Given below is one T cell receptor beta chain in context. The sample belongs to a study of blood T cells in healthy people across ages. A J-beta primer mix and a sample-barcoded 5' primer were used in a second PCR of about 7 to 12 cycles. In TCRdb, the 5' RACE reads were re-called with MiXCR into one record per CDR3 protein. This repertoire shows around 1.5 million distinct CDR3 sequences, 59% found once; its top ten account for 5.5% to 8%. The V and J ends lost 3 bases and 11 bases, in that order; junction bases with no gene match: 14. Germline CDR1 is SGHTA and CDR2 is FQGNSA. The CDR3 runs to 15 residues.

Material: blood. This chain links TRBV7-2 with TRBJ2-5; 8 bases are a match to TRBD2. The receptor was isolated from a man aged 18 to 30 in good health. CDR3 protein: CASSFNGGAEAGQYF. The CDR3 DNA is TGTGCCAGCAGCTTCAACGGGGGGGCAGAAGCAGGGCAGTACTTC.